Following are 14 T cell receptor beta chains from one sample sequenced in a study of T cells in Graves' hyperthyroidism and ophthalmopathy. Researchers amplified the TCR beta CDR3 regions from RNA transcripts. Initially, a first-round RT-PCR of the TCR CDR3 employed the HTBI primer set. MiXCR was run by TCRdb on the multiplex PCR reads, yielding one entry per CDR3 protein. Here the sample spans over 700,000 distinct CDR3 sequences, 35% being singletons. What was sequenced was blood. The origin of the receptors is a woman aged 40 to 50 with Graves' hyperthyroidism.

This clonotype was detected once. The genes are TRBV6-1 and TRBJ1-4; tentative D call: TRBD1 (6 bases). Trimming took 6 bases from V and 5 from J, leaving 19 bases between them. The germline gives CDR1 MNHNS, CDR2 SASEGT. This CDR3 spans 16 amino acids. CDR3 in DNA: TGTGCCAGCAGGCAACGGCCGGGGGCTATAAATGAAAAACTGTTTTTT. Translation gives CASRQRPGAINEKLFF.

This CDR3 is CSARLGGRNIQYF. The CDR3 coding sequence is TGCAGTGCTAGACTCGGGGGGAGAAACATTCAGTACTTC. V usage is TRBV20-1 and J usage is TRBJ2-4; 7 bases are a match to TRBD2. Trimming took 2 bases from V and 6 from J; bases not matched to a gene: 4. This CDR3 spans 13 amino acids. Germline CDR1 is DFQATT and CDR2 is SNEGSKA (reference sequence).

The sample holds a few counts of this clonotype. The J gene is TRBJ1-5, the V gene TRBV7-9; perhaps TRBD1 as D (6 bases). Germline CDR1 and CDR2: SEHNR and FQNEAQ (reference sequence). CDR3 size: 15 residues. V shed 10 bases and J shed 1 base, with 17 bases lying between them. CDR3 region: CAIGGPGNSNQPQHF. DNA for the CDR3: TGTGCCATCGGGGGGCCAGGGAACAGCAATCAGCCCCAGCATTTT.

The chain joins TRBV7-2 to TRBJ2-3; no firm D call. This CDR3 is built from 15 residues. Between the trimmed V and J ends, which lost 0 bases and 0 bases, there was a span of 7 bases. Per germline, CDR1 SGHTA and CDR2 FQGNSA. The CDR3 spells CASSLAATSTDTQYF. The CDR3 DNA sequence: TGTGCCAGCAGCTTAGCGGCAACTAGCACAGATACGCAGTATTTT. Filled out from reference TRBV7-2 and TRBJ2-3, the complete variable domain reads GAGVSQSPSNKVTEKGKDVELRCDPISGHTALYWYRQSLGQGLEFLIYFQGNSAPDKSGLPSDRFSAERTGGSVSTLTIQRTQQEDSAVYLCASSLAATSTDTQYFGPGTRLTVL.

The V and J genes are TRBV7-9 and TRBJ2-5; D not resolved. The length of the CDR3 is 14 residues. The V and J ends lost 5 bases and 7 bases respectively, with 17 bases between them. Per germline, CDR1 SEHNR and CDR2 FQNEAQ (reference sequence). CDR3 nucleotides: TGTGCCAGCAGCCGAGGCGAGGTTTGGGGGACCCAGTACTTC. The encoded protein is CASSRGEVWGTQYF.

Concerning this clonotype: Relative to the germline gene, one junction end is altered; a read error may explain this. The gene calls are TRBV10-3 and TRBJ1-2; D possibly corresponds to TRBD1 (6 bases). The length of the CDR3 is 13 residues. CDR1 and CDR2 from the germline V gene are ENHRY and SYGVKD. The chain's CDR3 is CAISEAPGDGYIF. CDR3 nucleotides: TGTGCCATCAGTGAGGCTCCAGGGGACGGCTACATCTTC.

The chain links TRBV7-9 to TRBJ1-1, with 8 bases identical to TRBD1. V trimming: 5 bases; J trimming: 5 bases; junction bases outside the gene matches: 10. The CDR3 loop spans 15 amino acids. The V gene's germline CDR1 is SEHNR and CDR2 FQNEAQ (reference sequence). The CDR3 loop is CASSGPGGSVTEAFF. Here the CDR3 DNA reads TGTGCCAGCAGCGGGCCAGGGGGCAGTGTGACTGAAGCTTTCTTT.

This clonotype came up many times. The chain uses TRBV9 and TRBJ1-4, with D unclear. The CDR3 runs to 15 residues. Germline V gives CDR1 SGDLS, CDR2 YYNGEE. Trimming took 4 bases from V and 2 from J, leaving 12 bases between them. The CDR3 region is CASSRVLGTNEKLFF. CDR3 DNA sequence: TGTGCCAGCAGCCGGGTCCTTGGGACTAATGAAAAACTGTTTTTT. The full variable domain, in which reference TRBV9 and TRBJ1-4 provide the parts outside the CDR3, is DSGVTQTPKHLITATGQRVTLRCSPRSGDLSVYWYQQSLDQGLQFLIQYYNGEERAKGNILERFSAQQFPDLHSELNLSSLELGDSALYFCASSRVLGTNEKLFFGSGTQLSVL.

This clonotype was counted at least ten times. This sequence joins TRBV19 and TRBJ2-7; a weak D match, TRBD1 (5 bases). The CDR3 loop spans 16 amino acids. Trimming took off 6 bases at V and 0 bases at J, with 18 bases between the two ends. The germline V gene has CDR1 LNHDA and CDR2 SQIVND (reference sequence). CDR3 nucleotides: TGTGCCAGTAGACAAAATTCAGGGTCCAGCTCCTACGAGCAGTACTTC. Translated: CASRQNSGSSSYEQYF.

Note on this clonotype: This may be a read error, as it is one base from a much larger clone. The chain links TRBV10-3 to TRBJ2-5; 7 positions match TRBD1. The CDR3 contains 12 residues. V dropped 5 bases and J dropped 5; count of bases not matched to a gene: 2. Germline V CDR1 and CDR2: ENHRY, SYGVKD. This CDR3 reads CAISTGVETQYF. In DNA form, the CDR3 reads TGTGCCATCAGTACAGGGGTGGAGACCCAGTACTTC.

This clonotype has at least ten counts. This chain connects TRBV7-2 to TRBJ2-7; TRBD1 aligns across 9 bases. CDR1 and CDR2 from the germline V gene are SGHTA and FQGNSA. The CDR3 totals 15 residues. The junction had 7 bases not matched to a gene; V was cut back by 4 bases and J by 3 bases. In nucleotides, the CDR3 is TGTGCCAGCAGCTGGGGACAGGGAATTGGCTACGAGCAGTACTTC. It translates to CASSWGQGIGYEQYF.

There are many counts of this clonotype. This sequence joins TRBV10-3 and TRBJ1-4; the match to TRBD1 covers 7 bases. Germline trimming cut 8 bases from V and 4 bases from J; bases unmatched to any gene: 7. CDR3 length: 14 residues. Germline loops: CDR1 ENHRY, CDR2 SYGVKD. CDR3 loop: CAIGGDSDNEKLFF. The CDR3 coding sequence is TGTGCCATCGGGGGGGACAGCGATAATGAAAAACTGTTTTTT.

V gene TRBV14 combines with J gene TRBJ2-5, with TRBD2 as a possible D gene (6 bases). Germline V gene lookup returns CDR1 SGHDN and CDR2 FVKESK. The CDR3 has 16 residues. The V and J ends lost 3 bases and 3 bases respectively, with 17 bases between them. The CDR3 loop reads CASSHGGDPSEETQYF. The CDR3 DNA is TGTGCCAGCAGCCACGGAGGGGATCCTAGTGAAGAGACCCAGTACTTC.

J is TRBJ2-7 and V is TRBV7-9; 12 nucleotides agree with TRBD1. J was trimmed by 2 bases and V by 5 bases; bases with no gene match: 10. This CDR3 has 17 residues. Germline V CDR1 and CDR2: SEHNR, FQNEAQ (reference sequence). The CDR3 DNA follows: TGTGCCAGCAGCCACCGGGACAGGGGGCCGCCGGCCTACGAGCAGTACTTC. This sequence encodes CASSHRDRGPPAYEQYF.